This T cell receptor beta chain emerged from a study of blood T cell repertoires in COVID-19. CDR3 size: 10 residues. In germline, CDR1 is SQVTM, CDR2 ANQGSEA. The ends were cut back, 4 bases at V and 9 bases at J, with 7 bases in the middle. Here immunoSEQ multiplex PCR was the method, and the copy in TCRdb shows in-frame clones only, minus some. The table has around 140,000 clones, 80% to 90% seen once. This clone was detected a few times. The sequencing input was peripheral blood. V usage is TRBV29-1 and J usage is TRBJ1-5; D is uncertain. This receptor was taken from a human donor with acute or convalescent COVID-19. The donor label of this sample is uncertain. CDR3 in DNA: TGCAGCGTTGTCCCTTGGCCCCAGCATTTT. Its protein is CSVVPWPQHF.